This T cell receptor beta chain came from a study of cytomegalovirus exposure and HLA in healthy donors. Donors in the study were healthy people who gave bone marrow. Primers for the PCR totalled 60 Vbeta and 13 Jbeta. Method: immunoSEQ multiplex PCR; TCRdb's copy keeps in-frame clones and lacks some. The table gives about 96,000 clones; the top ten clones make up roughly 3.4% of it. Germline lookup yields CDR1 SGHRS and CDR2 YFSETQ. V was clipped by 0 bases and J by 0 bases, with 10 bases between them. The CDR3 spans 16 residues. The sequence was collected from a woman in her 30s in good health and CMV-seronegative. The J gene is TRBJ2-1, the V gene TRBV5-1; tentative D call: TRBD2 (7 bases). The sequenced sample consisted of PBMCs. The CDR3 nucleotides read TGCGCCAGCAGCTTGGTGGCGGGGGCCTCCTACAATGAGCAGTTCTTC. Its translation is CASSLVAGASYNEQFF.